The 6 T cell receptor beta chains listed next were all sequenced from one sample in a study of blood T cell repertoires in COVID-19. TCRdb's table, derived via immunoSEQ multiplex PCR, lists solely in-frame clones and lacks some. In the table there are some 60,000 clones, approximately 78% of which are singletons. The material sequenced was peripheral blood. The receptors were sampled from a human donor in a cohort sampled during active COVID-19.

V usage is TRBV2 and J usage is TRBJ1-4, with D unresolved. Germline CDR1 reads SNHLY; CDR2 reads FYNNEI. Trimming removed 2 bases at V and 7 bases at J, with 14 bases between. The CDR3 totals 15 residues. CDR3 sequence: CASSELMGPGEKLFF. CDR3 DNA sequence: TGTGCCAGCAGTGAATTGATGGGCCCTGGTGAAAAACTGTTTTTT. Full variable domain (outside the CDR3, taken from reference TRBV2 and TRBJ1-4): EPEVTQTPSHQVTQMGQEVILRCVPISNHLYFYWYRQILGQKVEFLVSFYNNEISEKSEIFDDQFSVERPDGSNFTLKIRSTKLEDSAMYFCASSELMGPGEKLFFGSGTQLSVL.

The chain is built from TRBV21-1 and TRBJ1-4; the tabulated D call, TRBD1, remains unverified against the DNA. TRBV21-1 is assigned pseudogene status. The CDR3 sequence is 14 residues long. The DNA of the CDR3 is TGTGCCAGCAGCAAAGGGCCAACTAATGAAAAACTGTTTTTT. It encodes CASSKGPTNEKLFF.

The chain is built from TRBV7-9 and TRBJ1-2, with 7 nucleotides matching TRBD1. Germline assignment: CDR1 SEHNR and CDR2 FQNEAQ (reference sequence). The trim removed 3 bases at V and 0 bases at J, leaving 10 bases unmatched. The CDR3 totals 17 residues. CDR3 loop: CASSFWGRDRANYGYTF. The CDR3 DNA sequence: TGTGCCAGCAGCTTTTGGGGCCGGGACAGAGCTAACTATGGCTACACCTTC.

The rearrangement links TRBV7-8 to TRBJ1-2, with D possibly TRBD1 on 5 matching bases. V lost 6 bases and J lost 4, with 15 bases in between. In germline, CDR1 is SGHVS, CDR2 FQNEAQ. The length of the CDR3 is 14 residues. The chain's CDR3 is CASSKPGPGYGYTF. The CDR3, as DNA: TGTGCCAGCAGTAAACCAGGGCCAGGCTATGGCTACACCTTC.

The table lists this clone with a count of one. V gene TRBV5-1 combines with J gene TRBJ2-7; TRBD1 agrees at 9 bases. With 3 bases clipped from V and 7 bases from J, the junction kept 11 bases outside the gene matches. The CDR3 consists of 15 residues. Germline lookup yields CDR1 SGHRS and CDR2 YFSETQ. The CDR3 bases are TGCGCCAGCAGCTGGACGTGGGACAGGGTTGCGGAGCAGTACTTC. Protein product: CASSWTWDRVAEQYF. Full variable domain (remainder filled in from reference TRBV5-1 and TRBJ2-7): KAGVTQTPRYLIKTRGQQVTLSCSPISGHRSVSWYQQTPGQGLQFLFEYFSETQRNKGNFPGRFSGRQFSNSRSEMNVSTLELGDSALYLCASSWTWDRVAEQYFGPGTRLTVT.

The V gene is TRBV5-5, the J gene TRBJ2-1, with 8 bases matching TRBD1. CDR3 length: 18 residues. The J segment lost 3 bases and the V segment lost 7 bases, leaving 18 bases of the junction unmatched. Germline V gives CDR1 SGHKS, CDR2 YYEKEE (reference sequence). The CDR3 here is CASARRTGIIIDYNEQFF. The CDR3 coding sequence is TGTGCCAGCGCCCGCCGGACAGGGATTATCATAGACTACAATGAGCAGTTCTTC.